The sequence of this T cell receptor beta chain was determined in a study of T cells in Graves' hyperthyroidism and ophthalmopathy. Whole-study results and caveats: Most expanded thyroid clonotypes above 0.001 recurred in blood. Classification by a 13 V-J model distinguished ophthalmopathy from stable hyperthyroidism.

TCR beta CDR3 regions were amplified from RNA transcripts. Initially, a first-round RT-PCR of the TCR CDR3 employed the HTBI primer set. Via MiXCR, TCRdb re-called the multiplex PCR reads, giving one row per CDR3 protein. The profile shows around 620,000 distinct CDR3 sequences, over 12% of them singletons. This CDR3 has 15 residues. V dropped 7 bases and J dropped 3 bases, with 15 bases sitting between them. The V gene's germline CDR1 is MNHNS and CDR2 SASEGT. This clonotype was seen ten or more times. As yet, its antigen is unknown. Uncontrolled infection, other autoimmune disease, pregnancy or lactation barred patients from enrollment. The authors obtained PBMCs from 10 ml of fresh peripheral blood.

The origin of this receptor is a woman between 18 and 30 years old with Graves' ophthalmopathy. The sample comprised blood. This chain connects TRBV6-1 to TRBJ2-2; D tentatively fits TRBD1 or TRBD2 (5 bases each). The CDR3 DNA sequence: TGTGCCAGCAACCAGGGACCGCCGGACACCGGGGAGCTGTTTTTT. It codes for CASNQGPPDTGELFF.